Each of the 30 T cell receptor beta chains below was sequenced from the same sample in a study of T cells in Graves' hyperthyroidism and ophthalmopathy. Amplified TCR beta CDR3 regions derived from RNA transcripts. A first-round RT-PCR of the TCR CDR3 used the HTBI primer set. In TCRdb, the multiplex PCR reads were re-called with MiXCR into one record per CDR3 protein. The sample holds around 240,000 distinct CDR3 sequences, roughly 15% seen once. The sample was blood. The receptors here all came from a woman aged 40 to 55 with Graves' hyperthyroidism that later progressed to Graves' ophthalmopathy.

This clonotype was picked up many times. The CDR3, as DNA: TGTGCCACCAGCAGAGCTAAAGGACAGGGCTACGAGCAGTACTTC. Encoded protein: CATSRAKGQGYEQYF. The chain recombines TRBV15 with TRBJ2-7; 8 bases map to TRBD1. V dropped 1 base and J dropped 3; count of bases not matched to a gene: 5. Germline loops: CDR1 LNHNV, CDR2 YYDKDF (reference sequence). The CDR3 totals 15 residues.

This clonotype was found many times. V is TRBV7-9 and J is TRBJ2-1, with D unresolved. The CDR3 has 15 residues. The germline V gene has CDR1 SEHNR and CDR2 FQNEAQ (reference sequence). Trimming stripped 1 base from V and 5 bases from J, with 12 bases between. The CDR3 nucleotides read TGTGCCAGCAGCTTAGTGCAGGTATCCCACAATGAGCAGTTCTTC. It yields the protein CASSLVQVSHNEQFF.

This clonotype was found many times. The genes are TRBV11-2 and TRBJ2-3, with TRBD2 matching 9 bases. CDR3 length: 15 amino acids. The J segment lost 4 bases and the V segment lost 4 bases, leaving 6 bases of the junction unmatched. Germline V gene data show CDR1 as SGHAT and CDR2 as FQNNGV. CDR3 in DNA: TGTGCCAGCAGCTATAGCGGGAGTGTTGCAGATACGCAGTATTTT. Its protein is CASSYSGSVADTQYF.

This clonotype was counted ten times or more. CDR3 sequence reads: CASSYREVGGYTF. CDR3 coding DNA: TGTGCCAGCAGTTACAGGGAAGTGGGAGGCTACACCTTC. The chain uses TRBV6-5 and TRBJ1-2, with unresolved D. The V end lost 2 bases, the J end lost 8 bases, and 12 bases lay between the germline ends. The CDR3 extends over 13 amino acids. Germline values: CDR1 MNHEY, CDR2 SVGAGI.

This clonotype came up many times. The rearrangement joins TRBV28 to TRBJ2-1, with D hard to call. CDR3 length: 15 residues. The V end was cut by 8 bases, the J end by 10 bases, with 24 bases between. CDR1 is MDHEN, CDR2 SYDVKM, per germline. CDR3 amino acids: CASSSNSGPISEQFF. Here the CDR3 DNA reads TGTGCCAGCTCCTCCAACTCCGGGCCGATAAGCGAGCAGTTCTTC. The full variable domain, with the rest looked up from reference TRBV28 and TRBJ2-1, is DVKVTQSSRYLVKRTGEKVFLECVQDMDHENMFWYRQDPGLGLRLIYFSYDVKMKEKGDIPEGYSVSREKKERFSLILESASTNQTSMYLCASSSNSGPISEQFFGPGTRLTVL.

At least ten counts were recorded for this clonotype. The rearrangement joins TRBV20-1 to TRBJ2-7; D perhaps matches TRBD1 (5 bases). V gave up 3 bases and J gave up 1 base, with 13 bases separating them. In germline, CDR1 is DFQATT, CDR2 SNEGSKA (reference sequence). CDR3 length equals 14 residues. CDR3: CSASRREHSYEQYF. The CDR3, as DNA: TGCAGTGCTAGTCGCAGGGAACATTCCTACGAGCAGTACTTC.

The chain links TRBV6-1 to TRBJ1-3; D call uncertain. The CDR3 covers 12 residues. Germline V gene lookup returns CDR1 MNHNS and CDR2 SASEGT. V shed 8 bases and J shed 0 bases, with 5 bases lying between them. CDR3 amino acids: CASCSSGNTIYF. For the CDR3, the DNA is TGTGCCAGCTGCAGCTCTGGAAACACCATATATTTT.

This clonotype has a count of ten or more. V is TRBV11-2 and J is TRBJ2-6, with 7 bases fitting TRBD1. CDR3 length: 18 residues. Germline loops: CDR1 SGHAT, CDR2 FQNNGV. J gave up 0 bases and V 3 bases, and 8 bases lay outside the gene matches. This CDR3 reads CASSFLRGSLSGANVLTF. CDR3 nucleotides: TGTGCCAGCAGCTTCCTCAGGGGGAGCCTCTCTGGGGCCAACGTCCTGACTTTC.

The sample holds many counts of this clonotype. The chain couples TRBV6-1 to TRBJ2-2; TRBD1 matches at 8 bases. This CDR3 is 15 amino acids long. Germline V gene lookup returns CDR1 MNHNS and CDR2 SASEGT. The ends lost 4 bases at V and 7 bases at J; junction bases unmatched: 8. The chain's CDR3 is CASSGGWTGSGELFF. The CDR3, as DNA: TGTGCCAGCAGTGGGGGATGGACAGGGAGCGGGGAGCTGTTTTTT.

CDR3 bases: TGCAGTGTCTGGGACAGCTATGGCTACACCTTC. Protein sequence: CSVWDSYGYTF. The V gene is TRBV20-1, the J gene TRBJ1-2; TRBD1 agrees at 7 bases. The CDR3 covers 11 residues. Per the germline V gene, CDR1 is DFQATT and CDR2 is SNEGSKA (reference sequence). V lost 7 bases, J lost 4 bases, and 3 bases stayed unmatched.

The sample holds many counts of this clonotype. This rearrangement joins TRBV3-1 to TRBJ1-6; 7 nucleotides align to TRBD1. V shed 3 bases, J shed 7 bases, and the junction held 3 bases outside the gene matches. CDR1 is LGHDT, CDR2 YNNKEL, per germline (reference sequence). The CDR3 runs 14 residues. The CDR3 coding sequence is TGTGCCAGCAGCCACACAGGGGAGAATTCACCCCTCCACTTT. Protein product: CASSHTGENSPLHF.

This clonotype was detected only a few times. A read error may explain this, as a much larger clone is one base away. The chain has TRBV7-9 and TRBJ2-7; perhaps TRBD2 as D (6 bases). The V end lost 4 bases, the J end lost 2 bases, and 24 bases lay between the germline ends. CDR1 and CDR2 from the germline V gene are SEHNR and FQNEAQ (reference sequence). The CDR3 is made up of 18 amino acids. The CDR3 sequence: CASSSGVMVVALPYEQYF. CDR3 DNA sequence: TGTGCCAGCAGCTCGGGGGTAATGGTAGTGGCTCTTCCCTACGAGCAGTACTTC. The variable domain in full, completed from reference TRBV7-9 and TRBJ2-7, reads DTGVSQNPRHKITKRGQNVTFRCDPISEHNRLYWYRQTLGQGPEFLTYFQNEAQLEKSRLLSDRFSAERPKGSFSTLEIQRTEQGDSAMYLCASSSGVMVVALPYEQYFGPGTRLTVT.

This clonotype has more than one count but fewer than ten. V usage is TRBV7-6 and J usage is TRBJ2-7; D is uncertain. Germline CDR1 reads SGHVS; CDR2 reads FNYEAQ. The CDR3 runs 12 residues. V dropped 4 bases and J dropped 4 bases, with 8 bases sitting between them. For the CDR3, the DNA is TGTGCCAGCAGCTCCGATAGATACGAGCAGTACTTC. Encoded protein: CASSSDRYEQYF.

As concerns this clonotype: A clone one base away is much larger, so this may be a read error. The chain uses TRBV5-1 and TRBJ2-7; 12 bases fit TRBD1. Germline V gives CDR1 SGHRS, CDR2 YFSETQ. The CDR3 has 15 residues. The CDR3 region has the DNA TGCCCCAGCAGCTCTGGGACAGGGGGCGTCTACGAGCAGTACTTC. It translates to CPSSSGTGGVYEQYF. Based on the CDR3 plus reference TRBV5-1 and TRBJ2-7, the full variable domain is KAGVTQTPRYLIKTRGQQVTLSCSPISGHRSVSWYQQTPGQGLQFLFEYFSETQRNKGNFPGRFSGRQFSNSRSEMNVSTLELGDSALYLCPSSSGTGGVYEQYFGPGTRLTVT.

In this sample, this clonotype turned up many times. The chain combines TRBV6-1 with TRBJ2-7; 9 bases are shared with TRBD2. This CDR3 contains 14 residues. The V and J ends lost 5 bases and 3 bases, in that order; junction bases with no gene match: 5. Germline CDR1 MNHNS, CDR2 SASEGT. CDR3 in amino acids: CASSRGTSFYEQYF. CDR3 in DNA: TGTGCCAGCAGTAGGGGGACTAGCTTCTACGAGCAGTACTTC.

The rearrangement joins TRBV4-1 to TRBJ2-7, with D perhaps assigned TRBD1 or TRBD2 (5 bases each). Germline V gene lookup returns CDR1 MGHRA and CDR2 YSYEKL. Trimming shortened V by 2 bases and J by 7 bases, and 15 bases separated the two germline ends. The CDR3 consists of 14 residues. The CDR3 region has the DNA TGCGCCAGCAGCCAACGGGGCATCTTGGGGGAGCAGTACTTC. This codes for CASSQRGILGEQYF.

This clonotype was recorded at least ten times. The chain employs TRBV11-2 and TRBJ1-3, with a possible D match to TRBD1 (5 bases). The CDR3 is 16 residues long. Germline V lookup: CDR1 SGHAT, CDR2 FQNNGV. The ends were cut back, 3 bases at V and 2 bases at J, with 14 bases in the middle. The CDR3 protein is CASSFSTGGTGNTIYF. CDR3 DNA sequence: TGTGCCAGCAGCTTTAGTACCGGGGGAACTGGAAACACCATATATTTT.

The CDR3 nucleotides read TGTGCCAGCAGTCCGATTCCGGGGGGAAACACCATATATTTT. This gives the protein CASSPIPGGNTIYF. The chain joins TRBV11-2 to TRBJ1-3, with no clear D. CDR3 length: 14 amino acids. Germline V gives CDR1 SGHAT, CDR2 FQNNGV. V was trimmed by 6 bases and J by 4 bases, leaving 13 bases between them.

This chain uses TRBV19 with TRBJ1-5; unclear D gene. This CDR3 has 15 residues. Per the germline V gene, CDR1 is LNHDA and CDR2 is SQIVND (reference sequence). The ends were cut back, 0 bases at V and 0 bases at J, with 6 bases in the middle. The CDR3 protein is CASSIDRSSNQPQHF. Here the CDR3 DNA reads TGTGCCAGTAGTATAGACAGAAGTAGCAATCAGCCCCAGCATTTT.

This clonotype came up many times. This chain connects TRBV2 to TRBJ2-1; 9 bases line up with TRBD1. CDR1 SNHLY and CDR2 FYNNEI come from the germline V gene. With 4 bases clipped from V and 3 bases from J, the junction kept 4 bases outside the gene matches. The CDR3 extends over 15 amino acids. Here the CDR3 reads CASSGSTGGYNEQFF. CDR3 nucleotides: TGTGCCAGCAGTGGGTCGACAGGGGGCTACAATGAGCAGTTCTTC.

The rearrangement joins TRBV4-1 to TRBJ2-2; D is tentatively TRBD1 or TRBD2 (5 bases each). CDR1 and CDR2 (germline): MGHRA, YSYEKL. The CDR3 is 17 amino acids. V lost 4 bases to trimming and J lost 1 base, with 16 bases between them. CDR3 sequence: CASSRGWGTKNTGELFF. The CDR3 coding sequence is TGCGCCAGCAGCCGAGGGTGGGGGACCAAGAACACCGGGGAGCTGTTTTTT.

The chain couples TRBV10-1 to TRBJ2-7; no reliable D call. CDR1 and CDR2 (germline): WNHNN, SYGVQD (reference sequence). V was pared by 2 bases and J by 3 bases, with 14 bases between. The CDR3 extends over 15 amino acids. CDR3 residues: CASSERTTGNYEQYF. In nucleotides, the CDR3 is TGCGCCAGCAGTGAGCGTACTACTGGAAACTACGAGCAGTACTTC.

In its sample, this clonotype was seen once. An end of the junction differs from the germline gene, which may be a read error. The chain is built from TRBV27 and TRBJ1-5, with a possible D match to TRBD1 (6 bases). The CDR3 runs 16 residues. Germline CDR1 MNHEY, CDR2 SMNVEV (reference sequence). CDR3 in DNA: TGTGCCAGCAGAAAGAACAGGGCCTTAAGCAATCAGCGCCAGCATTTT. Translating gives CASRKNRALSNQRQHF.

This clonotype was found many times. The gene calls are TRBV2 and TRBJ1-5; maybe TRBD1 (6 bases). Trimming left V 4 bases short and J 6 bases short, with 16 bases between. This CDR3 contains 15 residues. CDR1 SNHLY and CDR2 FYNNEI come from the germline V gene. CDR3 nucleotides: TGTGCCAGCAGTGTGGGCAGGGGCGGAGGTCAGCCCCAGCATTTT. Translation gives CASSVGRGGGQPQHF.

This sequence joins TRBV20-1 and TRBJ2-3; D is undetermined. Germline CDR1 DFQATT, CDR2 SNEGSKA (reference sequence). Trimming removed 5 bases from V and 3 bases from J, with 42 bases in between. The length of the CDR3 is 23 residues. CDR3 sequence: CSAPLVGYYQSAPVDRSTDTQYF. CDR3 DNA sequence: TGCAGTGCTCCATTAGTGGGCTACTATCAGTCGGCGCCCGTTGATCGCTCTACAGATACGCAGTATTTT.

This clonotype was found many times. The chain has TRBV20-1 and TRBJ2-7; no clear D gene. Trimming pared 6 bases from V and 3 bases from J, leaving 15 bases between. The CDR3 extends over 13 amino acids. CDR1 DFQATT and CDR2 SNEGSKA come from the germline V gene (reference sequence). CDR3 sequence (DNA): TGCAGTGCCAGGAAGTGGGGATACTACGAGCAGTACTTC. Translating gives CSARKWGYYEQYF.

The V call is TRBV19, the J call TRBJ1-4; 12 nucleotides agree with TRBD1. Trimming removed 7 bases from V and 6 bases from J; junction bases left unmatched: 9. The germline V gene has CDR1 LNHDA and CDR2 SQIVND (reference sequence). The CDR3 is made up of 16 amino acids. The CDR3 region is CASNVPGQGADEKLFF. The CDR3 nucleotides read TGTGCCAGTAACGTCCCGGGACAGGGGGCGGATGAAAAACTGTTTTTT.

The CDR3 DNA reads as TGTGCCACTGAGGGTTTCAGAGGGGCCGACAATGAGCAGTTCTTC. It encodes CATEGFRGADNEQFF. The chain uses TRBV28 and TRBJ2-1, with D perhaps assigned TRBD1 or TRBD2 (5 bases each). CDR3 length: 15 residues. Germline CDR1 and CDR2: MDHEN and SYDVKM. Trimming pared 10 bases from V and 5 bases from J, leaving 21 bases between.

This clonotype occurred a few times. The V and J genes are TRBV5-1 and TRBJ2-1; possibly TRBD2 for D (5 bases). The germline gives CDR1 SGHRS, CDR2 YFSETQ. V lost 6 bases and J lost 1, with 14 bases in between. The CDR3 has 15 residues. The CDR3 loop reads CASKIAGSSYNEQFF. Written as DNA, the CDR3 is TGCGCCAGCAAAATCGCGGGCAGTTCCTACAATGAGCAGTTCTTC.

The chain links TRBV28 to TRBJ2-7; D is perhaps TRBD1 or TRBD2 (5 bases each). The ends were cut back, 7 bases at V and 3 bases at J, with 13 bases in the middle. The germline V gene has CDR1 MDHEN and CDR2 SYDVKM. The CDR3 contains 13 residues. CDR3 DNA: TGTGCCAGCACCCTGGGACGGTACTACGAGCAGTACTTC. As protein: CASTLGRYYEQYF.